Each of the 15 T cell receptor beta chains below was sequenced from the same sample in a study of blood T cell repertoires in COVID-19. Produced via immunoSEQ multiplex PCR; TCRdb's table is partial and in-frame only. This table has 100,000 to 120,000 clones, approximately 91% appearing once. The specimen sequenced was peripheral blood. Receptors originate from a woman aged 70-85 years who had recovered from COVID-19.

The rearrangement links TRBV9 to TRBJ2-2; a weak D match, TRBD2 (5 bases). Between the trimmed V and J ends, which lost 0 bases and 5 bases, there was a span of 8 bases. Germline assignment: CDR1 SGDLS and CDR2 YYNGEE. The CDR3 loop spans 14 amino acids. CDR3 amino acids: CASSVARGTGELFF. In nucleotides, the CDR3 is TGTGCCAGCAGCGTAGCTCGGGGAACCGGGGAGCTGTTTTTT.

This chain joins TRBV2 and TRBJ2-5; D perhaps matches TRBD2 (5 bases). Germline assignment: CDR1 SNHLY and CDR2 FYNNEI. The CDR3 contains 14 residues. Trimming left V 6 bases short and J 0 bases short, with 11 bases between. In nucleotides, the CDR3 is TGTGCCAGCAGCCCTCGGACTTACCAAGAGACCCAGTACTTC. It yields the protein CASSPRTYQETQYF.

This clone was found a few times. V is TRBV18 and J is TRBJ2-1, with a weak D call TRBD1 (8 bases). Germline-derived CDR1 and CDR2 are KGHSH and LQKENI. This CDR3 contains 15 residues. V was clipped by 6 bases and J by 5 bases, with 17 bases between them. This chain's CDR3 is CASSLGQGGHNEQFF. CDR3 bases: TGTGCCAGCTCGCTCGGACAGGGAGGGCACAATGAGCAGTTCTTC.

This chain uses TRBV6-1 with TRBJ2-2; possible D gene TRBD1, 6 bases. Between the trimmed V and J ends, which lost 3 bases and 3 bases, there was a span of 8 bases. CDR3 length: 14 residues. CDR1 and CDR2 from the germline V gene are MNHNS and SASEGT. CDR3 loop: CASSDTGYTGELFF. In DNA, the CDR3 is TGTGCCAGCAGTGATACAGGGTACACCGGGGAGCTGTTTTTT.

This chain connects TRBV7-3 to TRBJ2-5; 8 nucleotides align to TRBD2. The CDR3 length is 18 residues. Germline V gene data show CDR1 as SGHTA and CDR2 as FQGTGA. With 6 bases clipped from V and 3 bases from J, the junction kept 18 bases outside the gene matches. The CDR3 loop is CASSLVPRGGAGEETQYF. DNA for the CDR3: TGTGCCAGCAGTCTAGTCCCCCGGGGTGGAGCGGGGGAAGAGACCCAGTACTTC.

The chain carries TRBV19 and TRBJ2-5, with TRBD2 matching 7 bases. This CDR3 region has 16 residues. CDR1 LNHDA and CDR2 SQIVND come from the germline V gene (reference sequence). The junction had 6 bases not matched to a gene; V was cut back by 1 base and J by 1 base. CDR3 coding DNA: TGTGCCAGTAGTATAGGTGGTAGCGGGCCCCAAGAGACCCAGTACTTC. Residues: CASSIGGSGPQETQYF.

This clone was found once. This chain connects TRBV10-3 to TRBJ1-4; D possibly corresponds to TRBD1 (5 bases). CDR1 and CDR2 from the germline V gene are ENHRY and SYGVKD. The CDR3 is made up of 12 amino acids. V was trimmed by 4 bases and J by 7 bases, leaving 7 bases between them. The CDR3 nucleotides read TGTGCCATCAGTGGGCAGGGTGAAAAACTGTTTTTT. Translating gives CAISGQGEKLFF.

This chain joins TRBV9 and TRBJ1-3; no reliable D call. The germline CDR1 and CDR2 sequences are SGDLS and YYNGEE. V lost 2 bases, J lost 0 bases, and 18 bases lay in between. CDR3 length: 18 amino acids. CDR3 region: CASSVAAGQGSSGNTIYF. The DNA for the CDR3 is TGTGCCAGCAGCGTCGCCGCGGGCCAAGGATCCTCTGGAAACACCATATATTTT.

V is TRBV7-2 and J is TRBJ1-2; 10 nucleotides match TRBD1. J lost 5 bases, V lost 3 bases, and 6 bases had no gene match. The CDR3 covers 15 residues. The germline CDR1 and CDR2 sequences are SGHTA and FQGNSA. The CDR3 DNA reads TGTGCCAGCAGCTTTGGGACAGGGGTGAAGTATGGCTACACCTTC. It translates to CASSFGTGVKYGYTF.

The V call is TRBV6-5, the J call TRBJ1-2; 7 nucleotides match TRBD1. V shed 5 bases and J 2 bases; nucleotides not matched to a gene: 5. This CDR3 contains 14 residues. From germline, CDR1 is MNHEY and CDR2 SVGAGI. The CDR3 spells CASSTSTGNYGYTF. The CDR3, as DNA: TGTGCCAGCAGTACCTCGACAGGGAACTATGGCTACACCTTC.

The rearrangement uses TRBV9 and TRBJ1-2; the match to TRBD1 covers 7 bases. This CDR3 spans 14 amino acids. Germline values: CDR1 SGDLS, CDR2 YYNGEE. V was clipped by 2 bases and J by 7 bases; unmatched bases: 8. The CDR3 DNA follows: TGTGCCAGCAGCGTTGGACAGGCCGTGGGTGGCTACACCTTC. This gives the protein CASSVGQAVGGYTF. The full variable domain, completed using reference TRBV9 and TRBJ1-2, is DSGVTQTPKHLITATGQRVTLRCSPRSGDLSVYWYQQSLDQGLQFLIQYYNGEERAKGNILERFSAQQFPDLHSELNLSSLELGDSALYFCASSVGQAVGGYTFGSGTRLTVV.

This chain uses TRBV29-1 with TRBJ1-1; TRBD1 agrees at 7 bases. The trim removed 6 bases at V and 8 bases at J, leaving 12 bases unmatched. From germline, CDR1 is SQVTM and CDR2 ANQGSEA. The CDR3 has 13 residues. The CDR3 loop is CSVRGTGDGEAFF. For the CDR3, the DNA is TGCAGCGTAAGGGGTACAGGGGATGGGGAAGCTTTCTTT.

The CDR3 spells CASSEGAGSLHF. CDR3 sequence (DNA): TGTGCCAGCAGCGAGGGGGCAGGGTCCCTCCACTTT. The V and J genes are TRBV9 and TRBJ1-6, with 7 bases matching TRBD1. J was trimmed by 14 bases and V by 3 bases; bases with no gene match: 5. The germline V gene encodes CDR1 SGDLS and CDR2 YYNGEE. The CDR3 runs to 12 residues.

This rearrangement joins TRBV2 to TRBJ1-1, with 8 nucleotides matching TRBD1. Germline V gene sequence: CDR1 SNHLY, CDR2 FYNNEI. V dropped 6 bases and J dropped 4; count of bases not matched to a gene: 4. The CDR3 runs to 13 residues. CDR3 amino acids: CASSTTGGTEAFF. As DNA, the CDR3 is TGTGCCAGCAGCACTACAGGGGGCACTGAAGCTTTCTTT.

This clone was observed a few times. The chain joins TRBV3-1 (or the pseudogene TRBV3-2) to TRBJ1-5; possibly TRBD1 for D (6 bases). Germline V CDR1 and CDR2: LGHDT, YNNKEL (reference sequence). V was trimmed by 0 bases and J by 7 bases, leaving 13 bases between them. This CDR3 is built from 15 residues. This CDR3 is CASSQDWGGRQPQHF. The CDR3 nucleotides are TGTGCCAGCAGCCAAGATTGGGGGGGCCGACAGCCCCAGCATTTT.